Here is one T cell receptor (beta chain) with its context. Its recognized antigen is unknown. Nothing much larger sits one base from this clone, and base qualities are not available. The sample belongs to a study of T cell responses to AZD1222 COVID-19 vaccine listed by TCRdb under 2021. Turning to the overall study: AZD1222 recipients with second doses at about 4 weeks or about 12 weeks were pooled, because spike-specific TCR depth and breadth did not differ between schedules. TCR sequencing was performed for 230 to 250 trial participants, of whom some 200 were given two doses of AZD1222 and some 26 were given two doses of MenACWY control vaccine. Trial participants were enrolled by age into subgroups of 18-55, 56-69 and 70-plus years, and around 150, 28 and 57 TCR-sequenced participants, respectively, were included in these subgroups. Summary of the overall study and its limitations: Because no day 14 peak-response samples were available, repertoires were characterized only after the peak T cell response. In the small 56-69-year group, the increase in depth fell short of significance, most likely because of low power. Spike-specific TCR breadth and depth rose significantly after two AZD1222 doses compared with day 0 and with MenACWY recipients. Nearly half of unique spike-specific TCRs reportedly recognized epitopes outside regions mutated in the B.1.351 and B.1.1.7 variants. Only five or six AZD1222 recipients were SARS-CoV-2 seropositive at baseline, limiting conclusions about previously exposed vaccinees. Vaccine-associated CD4 TCRs spanned the whole spike protein, with dominant responses in regions 160-218 and 743-854. Participants were mostly white British and included more females than males, and it was suggested by the authors that clonal diversity may have been underestimated.

The CDR3 regions of human TCRbeta chains were analyzed by immunosequencing. The authors' analysis ran thus. TCRs in the repertoires were matched against a reference library of SARS-CoV-2-specific TCRs that had been generated with the MIRA antigen-specificity platform. Breadth was defined as the fraction of unique TCRs that were SARS-CoV-2-associated, and depth was defined as the fraction of total T cells that were SARS-CoV-2-associated. Using the MIRA data, every spike-specific TCR was mapped to the spike region that the TCR reacted to and assigned to either a CD4 or a CD8 class. Log10-transformed breadth and depth values were compared by one-way ANOVA with Sidak's multiple comparisons tests. Sourced from immuneACCESS, this table was stored by TCRdb with only in-frame sequences that have V and J called. A share of the clones is absent; for the studies checked, an unresolved V gene accounts for under half, and the remainder has no known explanation. The V and J calls and clone size are taken from that table; D and trimming were inferred from the DNA. Present in this sample are some 150,000 clones, 85% to 95% of which were seen just once. The ten largest clonotypes hold 1.6% of the sample.

The time point label, as the study defines it: baseline before first vaccination. Samples from vaccinated people were obtained from the UK trials COV001 and COV002, which included a single-blind randomized controlled phase 2/3 trial of AZD1222 (ChAdOx1 nCoV-19) in healthy adults. Trial participant PBMC samples were collected at day 0 and day 28 after the second dose for TCRbeta chain sequencing. Based on the germline V gene, the CDR1 and CDR2 sequences are SQVTM and ANQGSEA. Germline trimming: 4 bases from V, 4 bases from J; junction bases outside gene matches: 7. Reading from cysteine to phenylalanine, the CDR3 counts 14 amino acids. Only CDR3 DNA remains: 42 bases, in frame from the first base.

The source is an adult in good health. This specimen consisted of peripheral blood, obtained on day 0 of AZD1222 vaccination. This chain joins TRBV29-1 to TRBJ1-2, and 9 junctional nucleotides match TRBD1. The DNA reads as follows: TGCAGCGTTGGGGACAGGGTATCGCGCTATGGCTACACCTTC. This gives the protein CSVGDRVSRYGYTF.